Shown below are 5 T cell receptor beta chains from a single sample sequenced in a study of naive and memory T cell subsets. Treatment specified: skin biopsy from PPD injection site in Mantoux-positive individual. An oligonucleotide containing a UMI was ligated to the 3' end of TCR cDNA. Four PCR rounds used nested alpha and beta constant region primers plus the SP2 primer. TCRdb re-called the UMI-ligation and nested PCR reads through MiXCR, storing one row per CDR3 protein. The data contain 20,000 to 25,000 distinct CDR3 sequences, 5.5% to 7.5% of them singletons. This specimen consisted of skin, obtained from a tuberculin skin test site. These receptors originate from an adult in good health.

This clonotype was detected a few times. The chain joins TRBV19 to TRBJ1-5; 12 bases agree with TRBD1. From germline, CDR1 is LNHDA and CDR2 SQIVND (reference sequence). J gave up 1 base and V 4 bases, and 5 bases lay outside the gene matches. The CDR3 is 17 residues long. The CDR3 sequence: CASSSGTGGWSNQPQHF. CDR3 in DNA: TGTGCCAGTAGTAGCGGGACAGGGGGCTGGAGCAATCAGCCCCAGCATTTT.

Ten or more counts support this clonotype. The chain combines TRBV30 with TRBJ1-5; weak D call: TRBD1 (6 bases). With 2 bases removed from V and 7 bases from J, the gap between germline ends came to 9 bases. CDR3 length: 12 residues. The germline gives CDR1 GTSNPN, CDR2 SVGIG (reference sequence). This CDR3 reads CAWSQDSQPQHF. The CDR3 region has the DNA TGTGCCTGGAGTCAGGACAGCCAGCCCCAGCATTTT.

This clonotype occurred many times. The J gene is TRBJ2-2, the V gene TRBV28; TRBD1 aligns across 8 bases. J gave up 4 bases and V 2 bases, and 6 bases lay outside the gene matches. Looked up from germline, CDR1 is MDHEN and CDR2 is SYDVKM. The CDR3 has 16 residues. The DNA for the CDR3 is TGTGCCAGCAGTTTAAGGACAGGGATGACCACCGGGGAGCTGTTTTTT. It is translated as CASSLRTGMTTGELFF.

This clonotype occurred many times. This chain links TRBV6-2 or TRBV6-3 with TRBJ2-3; D unresolved. V dropped 0 bases and J dropped 3 bases, with 4 bases sitting between them. The CDR3 extends over 13 amino acids. Germline V lookup: CDR1 MNHEY, CDR2 SVGEGT. CDR3 residues: CASSYSETDTQYF. The CDR3 DNA follows: TGTGCCAGCAGTTACTCGGAGACAGATACGCAGTATTTT.

This clonotype came up many times. The chain couples TRBV25-1 to TRBJ2-6, with D possibly TRBD1 on 6 matching bases. The CDR3 totals 14 residues. Germline V gives CDR1 MGHDK, CDR2 SYGVNS. The V and J ends lost 6 bases and 0 bases respectively, with 6 bases between them. The CDR3 spells CASRDSSGANVLTF. The CDR3, as DNA: TGTGCCAGCAGGGACAGCTCTGGGGCCAACGTCCTGACTTTC.